This TCR beta chain was identified during a study of technical replicates of blood from a few donors. The length of the CDR3 is 16 residues. Germline lookup yields CDR1 MGHRA and CDR2 YSYEKL. With 0 bases removed from V and 5 bases from J, the gap between germline ends came to 16 bases. The data were produced by immunoSEQ multiplex PCR, yet TCRdb's version contains in-frame clones alone and is incomplete. Counted here are roughly 62,000 clones, roughly 90% occurring once; the ten biggest clones make up approximately 5%. The source of this sequence is a human donor in good health. Some clones in this sample may be carry-over from other donors' samples. V usage is TRBV4-1 and J usage is TRBJ2-5; the D gene is possibly TRBD2 (7 bases). The sample consisted of PBMCs. The CDR3 protein is CASSQDLRGARETQYF. CDR3 bases: TGCGCCAGCAGCCAAGATCTTCGGGGGGCCCGGGAGACCCAGTACTTC.